These 29 T cell receptor beta chains came from one sample sequenced in a study of CD8+ T cells in alopecia areata. Alopecia areata patients provided lesional scalp punch biopsies and peripheral blood, both collected for the study. Extraction of RNA preceded its reverse transcription into cDNA, which served as the sequencing template. Clones were read by immunoSEQ multiplex PCR, and TCRdb kept only the in-frame ones, dropping some. Here the sample spans under 20,000 clones, under 75% being singletons. Sequences were derived from skin, sampled at week 0. The receptors were gathered from a human donor with alopecia areata.

This CDR3 reads CASSLRLGLTDTQYF. The CDR3 region has the DNA TGTGCCAGCAGCTTACGATTGGGTCTTACAGATACGCAGTATTTT. The rearrangement joins TRBV7-9 to TRBJ2-3, with D hard to call. CDR1 and CDR2 from the germline V gene are SEHNR and FQNEAQ (reference sequence). The CDR3 runs 15 residues. Trimming shortened V by 2 bases and J by 3 bases, and 12 bases separated the two germline ends. The full variable domain, its missing parts supplied by reference TRBV7-9 and TRBJ2-3, is DTGVSQNPRHKITKRGQNVTFRCDPISEHNRLYWYRQTLGQGPEFLTYFQNEAQLEKSRLLSDRFSAERPKGSFSTLEIQRTEQGDSAMYLCASSLRLGLTDTQYFGPGTRLTVL.

The CDR3 region is CASVRDAFREQYF. The CDR3 DNA reads as TGTGCCAGCGTAAGGGACGCCTTTAGGGAGCAGTACTTC. V usage is TRBV2 and J usage is TRBJ2-5; tentatively, D is TRBD1 or TRBD2 (5 bases each). V was trimmed by 8 bases and J by 11 bases, leaving 21 bases between them. This CDR3 contains 13 residues. The germline V gene has CDR1 SNHLY and CDR2 FYNNEI.

This clone appeared a few times. The chain employs TRBV6-5 and TRBJ1-2, with TRBD1 as a possible D gene (5 bases). Deletions cut 4 bases from V and 6 bases from J, with 9 bases between. The germline gives CDR1 MNHEY, CDR2 SVGAGI. This CDR3 is built from 12 residues. The CDR3: CASSSRGHGYTF. In DNA, the CDR3 is TGTGCCAGCAGTTCACGGGGCCATGGCTACACCTTC.

This rearrangement joins TRBV10-1 to TRBJ1-5, with 7 bases fitting TRBD1. The germline V gene has CDR1 WNHNN and CDR2 SYGVQD (reference sequence). This CDR3 spans 19 amino acids. Unmatched junction bases numbered 16, after V lost 3 bases and J lost 2 bases. The CDR3 loop reads CASSDLLDREDARNQPQHF. CDR3 sequence (DNA): TGCGCCAGCAGTGACCTTTTAGACAGGGAAGATGCTCGCAATCAGCCCCAGCATTTT.

V and J are TRBV28 and TRBJ1-1, with a possible D match to TRBD1 (6 bases). With 2 bases removed from V and 2 bases from J, the gap between germline ends came to 15 bases. Germline V gene sequence: CDR1 MDHEN, CDR2 SYDVKM. This CDR3 has 16 residues. CDR3 sequence (DNA): TGTGCCAGCAGTTTAGGGGGGGCCCGTAGAAACACTGAAGCTTTCTTT. It translates to CASSLGGARRNTEAFF.

The CDR3 sequence: CASSLGQGGYGYTF. The CDR3 region has the DNA TGCGCCAGCAGCCTGGGGCAAGGGGGCTATGGCTACACCTTC. This chain links TRBV4-1 with TRBJ1-2, with D tentatively TRBD1 (6 bases). Trimming left V 4 bases short and J 4 bases short, with 13 bases between. In germline, CDR1 is MGHRA, CDR2 YSYEKL. This CDR3 is 14 amino acids long.

The rearrangement joins TRBV7-2 to TRBJ2-7, with D perhaps being TRBD1 or TRBD2 (5 bases each). V dropped 5 bases and J dropped 0 bases, with 14 bases sitting between them. The CDR3 runs to 15 residues. CDR1 and CDR2 from the germline V gene are SGHTA and FQGNSA. The CDR3 DNA sequence: TGTGCCAGCAGCCCCAACCCAGGGAGCTCCTACGAGCAGTACTTC. The encoded protein is CASSPNPGSSYEQYF.

The V and J genes are TRBV5-1 and TRBJ2-4; a possible D gene is TRBD1 (6 bases). From germline, CDR1 is SGHRS and CDR2 YFSETQ. The V gene lost 4 bases and the J gene lost 9 bases, with 23 bases spanning the gap. This CDR3 spans 16 amino acids. The CDR3 DNA reads as TGCGCCAGCAGCCCCCATACAGGGAACCTCCGCCCCATTCAGTACTTC. It specifies CASSPHTGNLRPIQYF.

V and J are TRBV7-2 and TRBJ1-6, with 10 bases identical to TRBD1. This CDR3 has 15 amino acids. J lost 8 bases, V lost 1 base, and 2 bases had no gene match. Germline loops: CDR1 SGHTA, CDR2 FQGNSA. DNA for the CDR3: TGTGCCAGCAGCTTAGGGGGACAGGGGTATTCACCCCTCCACTTT. Translation gives CASSLGGQGYSPLHF.

This clone came up a few times. The V gene is TRBV7-2, the J gene TRBJ1-4, with TRBD1 identical over 9 bases. The germline V gene encodes CDR1 SGHTA and CDR2 FQGNSA. Losses at the gene ends were 6 bases for V and 7 bases for J; bases not matched to a gene: 6. The CDR3 is made up of 14 amino acids. CDR3 bases: TGTGCCAGCAGAACCGGGACAGGGCGTGAAAAACTGTTTTTT. Amino acids: CASRTGTGREKLFF. The full variable domain, rest sourced from reference TRBV7-2 and TRBJ1-4, is GAGVSQSPSNKVTEKGKDVELRCDPISGHTALYWYRQSLGQGLEFLIYFQGNSAPDKSGLPSDRFSAERTGGSVSTLTIQRTQQEDSAVYLCASRTGTGREKLFFGSGTQLSVL.

The rearrangement joins TRBV6-6 to TRBJ2-3, with D perhaps TRBD1 or TRBD2 (5 bases each). Trimming took off 6 bases at V and 3 bases at J, with 13 bases between the two ends. CDR1 MNHNY and CDR2 SVGAGI come from the germline V gene (reference sequence). The CDR3 is 14 residues long. The CDR3 sequence: CASSRGTGTDTQYF. The CDR3, as DNA: TGTGCCAGCAGCAGAGGGACGGGAACAGATACGCAGTATTTT.

This clone was picked up a small number of times. The chain has TRBV18 and TRBJ2-2; D gene ambiguous. Germline V lookup: CDR1 KGHSH, CDR2 LQKENI. V shed 2 bases and J shed 2 bases, with 0 bases lying between them. This CDR3 region has 12 residues. The CDR3 DNA reads TGTGCCAGCTCACCAAACACCGGGGAGCTGTTTTTT. Amino acid sequence: CASSPNTGELFF.

This clone was seen a single time. The chain couples TRBV20-1 to TRBJ1-1, with D unresolved. Trimming removed 5 bases from V and 1 base from J, with 5 bases in between. Germline-derived CDR1 and CDR2 are DFQATT and SNEGSKA (reference sequence). The CDR3 has 11 residues. The CDR3: CSALTNTEAFF. CDR3 DNA: TGCAGTGCTCTCACGAACACTGAAGCTTTCTTT.

The V call is TRBV4-2, the J call TRBJ1-2; 8 bases are shared with TRBD1. CDR3 length equals 18 residues. J lost 4 bases, V lost 3 bases, and 16 bases had no gene match. In germline, CDR1 is LGHNA, CDR2 YNFKEQ. As DNA, the CDR3 is TGTGCCAGCAGCCAGAATCCCTCTAACACAGGGGGTCTCTATGGCTACACCTTC. Amino acids: CASSQNPSNTGGLYGYTF.

This sequence joins TRBV4-3 and TRBJ2-3; a possible D gene is TRBD2 (6 bases). The CDR3 loop spans 16 amino acids. Germline V gene lookup returns CDR1 LGHNA and CDR2 YSLEER. The V end was cut by 4 bases, the J end by 0 bases, with 14 bases between. CDR3 coding DNA: TGCGCCAGCAGCCCCAAACGGCGGGGTAGCACAGATACGCAGTATTTT. This gives the protein CASSPKRRGSTDTQYF.

This chain joins TRBV5-4 and TRBJ1-6, with D uncertain. Germline values: CDR1 SGHNT, CDR2 YYREEE (reference sequence). V lost 4 bases and J 7 bases, leaving 15 bases between the germline ends. The CDR3 loop spans 15 amino acids. The CDR3, as DNA: TGTGCCAGCAGCCTACTTGCCGGGGTAAATTCACCCCTCCACTTT. Residues: CASSLLAGVNSPLHF.

The V and J genes are TRBV5-6 and TRBJ2-3; a weak D match, TRBD1 (5 bases). V was cut by 2 bases and J by 2 bases, with 15 bases left in between. Germline V lookup: CDR1 SGHDT, CDR2 YYEEEE. The CDR3 extends over 16 amino acids. The CDR3 sequence: CASSLRNTGVTDTQYF. The CDR3 coding sequence is TGTGCCAGCAGCTTACGGAACACAGGAGTCACAGATACGCAGTATTTT.

The chain is built from TRBV5-1 and TRBJ2-4, with D uncertain. Germline V gives CDR1 SGHRS, CDR2 YFSETQ. V was trimmed by 0 bases and J by 0 bases, leaving 10 bases between them. This CDR3 region has 16 residues. The CDR3 loop reads CASSLGQQLAKNIQYF. The DNA of the CDR3 is TGCGCCAGCAGCTTGGGGCAGCAACTAGCCAAAAACATTCAGTACTTC.

CDR3 DNA sequence: TGTGCCTGGAGTAGGACAGGGAGAGACGAGCAGTACTTC. It yields the protein CAWSRTGRDEQYF. The V and J genes are TRBV30 and TRBJ2-7; 8 positions agree with TRBD1. The CDR3 has 13 residues. V lost 2 bases, J lost 5 bases, and 5 bases stayed unmatched. Looked up from germline, CDR1 is GTSNPN and CDR2 is SVGIG (reference sequence).

The rearrangement uses TRBV18 and TRBJ2-1; 10 nucleotides line up with TRBD2. V lost 5 bases, J lost 5 bases, and 9 bases stayed unmatched. CDR3 length: 16 amino acids. Looked up from germline, CDR1 is KGHSH and CDR2 is LQKENI. The CDR3 nucleotides are TGTGCCAGCTCATCCGGTTGGACTAGCGGAAACAATGAGCAGTTCTTC. This codes for CASSSGWTSGNNEQFF.

V usage is TRBV4-3 and J usage is TRBJ1-1; 7 bases fit TRBD1. Trimming removed 4 bases from V and 1 base from J; junction bases left unmatched: 6. The length of the CDR3 is 15 residues. Germline CDR1 is LGHNA and CDR2 is YSLEER. CDR3 bases: TGCGCCAGCAGCCCGGAGGGACAGCGGAACACTGAAGCTTTCTTT. Translating gives CASSPEGQRNTEAFF.

Of note for this clone: At one of its ends the junction is not consistent with the germline gene, which may arise from a read error. The chain carries TRBV7-9 and TRBJ2-1; a weak D match, TRBD1 (6 bases). Per germline, CDR1 SEHNR and CDR2 FQNEAQ (reference sequence). The CDR3 sequence is 13 residues long. The CDR3 nucleotides read TGTGCCAGCAGCCGGACAGCGGTCAATGGGCAGTTCTTC. Amino acid sequence: CASSRTAVNGQFF.

This clone rates as medium-sized. The V and J genes are TRBV6-5 and TRBJ2-1, with unresolved D. The CDR3 runs to 13 residues. Looked up from germline, CDR1 is MNHEY and CDR2 is SVGAGI. V lost 2 bases and J 9 bases, leaving 11 bases between the germline ends. DNA of the CDR3: TGTGCCAGCAGTTACCGTCTAGAAAGTGAGCAGTTCTTC. It codes for CASSYRLESEQFF.

This chain uses TRBV2 with TRBJ2-3; no clear D gene. Per germline, CDR1 SNHLY and CDR2 FYNNEI. V lost 7 bases and J lost 0, with 11 bases in between. The CDR3 is 14 residues long. The CDR3 region has the DNA TGTGCCAGCACCCGGATGAGAAGCACAGATACGCAGTATTTT. This codes for CASTRMRSTDTQYF.

The genes are TRBV4-2 and TRBJ2-7; a possible D gene is TRBD2 (6 bases). Germline values: CDR1 LGHNA, CDR2 YNFKEQ. This CDR3 is built from 18 residues. The V gene lost 1 base and the J gene lost 2 bases, with 21 bases spanning the gap. The chain's CDR3 is CASSQAMAGGDAPYEQYF. CDR3 bases: TGTGCCAGCAGCCAAGCTATGGCCGGGGGAGACGCGCCCTACGAGCAGTACTTC.

The chain uses TRBV6-1 and TRBJ1-5; D is undetermined. The germline V and J ends were trimmed by 2 bases and 5 bases, with 13 bases remaining between them. Germline CDR1 and CDR2: MNHNS and SASEGT. The CDR3 has 15 residues. For the CDR3, the DNA is TGTGCCAGCAGTGAACCGGCGAGGGTAGATCAGCCCCAGCATTTT. Residues: CASSEPARVDQPQHF.

The chain links TRBV5-5 to TRBJ1-2, with D tentatively TRBD1 (5 bases). The ends were cut back, 2 bases at V and 2 bases at J, with 13 bases in the middle. The CDR3 loop spans 15 amino acids. Germline CDR1 and CDR2: SGHKS and YYEKEE (reference sequence). CDR3 amino acids: CASSLVRGENYGYTF. CDR3 DNA: TGTGCCAGCAGCTTAGTTCGGGGCGAAAACTATGGCTACACCTTC.

V and J are TRBV10-1 and TRBJ1-2; D remains ambiguous. Germline V gives CDR1 WNHNN, CDR2 SYGVQD (reference sequence). The V and J ends lost 0 bases and 8 bases respectively, with 10 bases between them. This CDR3 is 13 amino acids long. For the CDR3, the DNA is TGCGCCAGCAGTGAGTCCGCGACCAGGGGCTACACCTTC. It specifies CASSESATRGYTF.

The chain uses TRBV7-2 and TRBJ2-5; TRBD2 agrees at 11 bases. The end of the DNA is better explained by TRBJ2-7, so the J call may be wrong. The CDR3 is 14 amino acids. The germline gives CDR1 SGHTA, CDR2 FQGNSA. The CDR3 region has the DNA TGTGCCAGCAGCTTCGCTAGCGGGGGGTACGAGCAGTACTTC. Residues: CASSFASGGYEQYF.